This T cell receptor (beta chain) originates from a study of T cell repertoires in cytomegalovirus infection. As for the study in general: It was recently identified HLA-C-restricted and well-studied HLA-B-restricted CMV epitopes that the study used. CMV infection and matching HLA type were both indicated by public TCR beta signatures.

For this clonotype: Its cognate antigen is unknown.

Trimming pared 1 base from V and 0 bases from J, leaving 9 bases between. Germline CDR1 SGHAT, CDR2 FQNNGV. The CDR3 is 15 amino acids. TCRdb used MiXCR to reprocess the reads, holding one entry per CDR3 protein. The sample yields 100,000 to 120,000 distinct CDR3 sequences, about 33% seen once. This TCR derives from a human donor in good health (CMV status not recorded). Some clones in this sample may be carry-over from other donors' samples. The chain carries TRBV11-2 and TRBJ1-1, with TRBD1 as a possible D gene (5 bases). Sequencing was performed on CD8+ T cells from cultured PBMCs, taken from culture after CMV antigen stimulation. CDR3 bases: TGTGCCAGCAGCTTAGGTTGGGGCATGAACACTGAAGCTTTCTTT. Its protein is CASSLGWGMNTEAFF.